A single sample is the source of the 9 T cell receptor beta chains below, sequenced in a study of breast tumors, draining lymph nodes, adjacent tissues. TCRdb fed the multiplex PCR reads into MiXCR, producing one record per CDR3 protein. Among some 14,000 distinct CDR3 sequences listed, about 60% were seen once. The source material was tumor-adjacent breast tissue. All receptors come from a female donor with breast cancer. Some clones in this sample may be carry-over from other donors' samples.

This sequence joins TRBV30 and TRBJ1-6; unclear D gene. Trimming left V 3 bases short and J 6 bases short, with 6 bases between. The germline CDR1 and CDR2 sequences are GTSNPN and SVGIG (reference sequence). This CDR3 has 12 amino acids. The CDR3 spells CAWRGPNSPLHF. CDR3 sequence (DNA): TGTGCCTGGAGGGGCCCTAATTCACCCCTCCACTTT. Filled out from reference TRBV30 and TRBJ1-6, the complete variable domain reads SQTIHQWPATLVQPVGSPLSLECTVEGTSNPNLYWYRQAAGRGLQLLFYSVGIGQISSEVPQNLSASRPQDRQFILSSKKLLLSDSGFYLCAWRGPNSPLHFGNGTRLTVT.

This clonotype has at least ten counts. The genes are TRBV6-1 and TRBJ1-5; D is possibly TRBD1 (6 bases). V dropped 5 bases and J dropped 5 bases, with 16 bases sitting between them. The CDR3 sequence is 15 residues long. Germline V gives CDR1 MNHNS, CDR2 SASEGT. The CDR3 spells CASSLPKRGDQPQHF. The DNA for the CDR3 is TGTGCCAGCAGTCTTCCGAAGAGGGGGGATCAGCCCCAGCATTTT.

The V and J genes are TRBV20-1 and TRBJ1-6; D ambiguous. CDR1 and CDR2 (germline): DFQATT, SNEGSKA (reference sequence). V lost 5 bases and J lost 7, with 12 bases in between. CDR3 length: 13 amino acids. The DNA for the CDR3 is TGCAGTGCTGAAGGACGGCCAAATTCACCCCTCCACTTT. It codes for CSAEGRPNSPLHF.

Concerning this clonotype itself: The missing conserved phenylalanine or tryptophan at the end of this CDR3 makes a read error likely. The chain joins TRBV5-1 to TRBJ2-3; 14 bases line up with TRBD2. Germline V gives CDR1 SGHRS, CDR2 YFSETQ. Trimming removed 3 bases from V and 3 bases from J; junction bases left unmatched: 0. This CDR3 contains 15 residues. CDR3 nucleotides: TGCGCCAGCAGCTGGACTAGCGGGGGGACAGATACGCAGTATCTT. Protein product: CASSWTSGGTDTQYL.

On this clonotype: Because the CDR3's place on the DNA is in doubt, the DNA is left out and the CDR3 is given as listed by TCRdb. The chain recombines TRBV5-4 with TRBJ2-1; TRBD2 is the table's D call and was not checked against the DNA. The CDR3 comprises 19 residues, both ends counted. Germline V gene data show CDR1 as SGHNT and CDR2 as YYREEE (reference sequence). The CDR3 here is CASSFYICSASRLANEQFF.

In regard to this clonotype: The junction shows a germline mismatch at one end, possibly a read error. V is TRBV5-1 and J is TRBJ2-7; 11 positions match TRBD2. Germline loops: CDR1 SGHRS, CDR2 YFSETQ. This CDR3 is built from 18 residues. In nucleotides, the CDR3 is TGCGTCAGCAGCTTGGCCTGGGTAGCGGGAGGGGCCCCCTACGAGCAGTACTTC. Translation gives CVSSLAWVAGGAPYEQYF. Combining the CDR3 with reference TRBV5-1 and TRBJ2-7 gives the whole variable domain KAGVTQTPRYLIKTRGQQVTLSCSPISGHRSVSWYQQTPGQGLQFLFEYFSETQRNKGNFPGRFSGRQFSNSRSEMNVSTLELGDSALYLCVSSLAWVAGGAPYEQYFGPGTRLTVT.

This clonotype appeared many times. A much larger clone differs from this one at a single base, so this may be a read error. J is TRBJ1-2 and V is TRBV6-5, with a tentative D call TRBD1 (6 bases). The CDR3 covers 12 residues. Germline V CDR1 and CDR2: MNHEY, SVGAGI. The germline V and J ends were trimmed by 5 bases and 7 bases, with 11 bases remaining between them. CDR3 DNA sequence: TGTGCCAGCAGTCGGGGGGCCTTTGGCTACACCTTC. Translating it yields CASSRGAFGYTF.

J is TRBJ1-6 and V is TRBV4-3; 7 bases are a match to TRBD1. The CDR3 consists of 16 residues. V shed 2 bases and J 8 bases; nucleotides not matched to a gene: 9. In germline, CDR1 is LGHNA, CDR2 YSLEER. The CDR3 loop reads CASSQRDRVKDSPLHF. In nucleotides, the CDR3 is TGCGCCAGCAGCCAAAGGGACAGAGTCAAGGATTCACCCCTCCACTTT.

This clonotype was counted many times. The DNA of the CDR3 is TGTGCCAGCAGTGAAGCTAGCGGGGGGGCCAATGAGCAGTTCTTC. The encoded protein is CASSEASGGANEQFF. The chain employs TRBV28 and TRBJ2-1; 12 bases align to TRBD2. With V trimmed by 5 bases and J by 6 bases, 5 bases remained unmatched. The CDR3 runs to 15 residues. Germline-derived CDR1 and CDR2 are MDHEN and SYDVKM.